This T cell receptor beta chain derives from a study of identical twins. CDR1 is MNHEY, CDR2 SVGAGI, per germline. V lost 4 bases, J lost 2 bases, and 12 bases lay in between. This CDR3 has 15 amino acids. Template switching (which added a universal primer site) was used, and cDNA carried unique molecular identifiers. One entry per CDR3 protein results from TCRdb running MiXCR on the 5' RACE reads. The table lists about 530,000 distinct CDR3 sequences, around 22% of them singletons, with about 0.48% in the top ten. These data are also associated with another study on yellow fever vaccine responses in identical twins.

The sequence derives from a woman under 30 in good health. The chain links TRBV6-5 to TRBJ2-1; D is perhaps TRBD1 (5 bases). Sequenced material: CD4+ T cells sorted from blood. The CDR3 sequence: CASSSSQGPYNEQFF. CDR3 nucleotides: TGTGCCAGCAGTTCATCTCAGGGCCCCTACAATGAGCAGTTCTTC.